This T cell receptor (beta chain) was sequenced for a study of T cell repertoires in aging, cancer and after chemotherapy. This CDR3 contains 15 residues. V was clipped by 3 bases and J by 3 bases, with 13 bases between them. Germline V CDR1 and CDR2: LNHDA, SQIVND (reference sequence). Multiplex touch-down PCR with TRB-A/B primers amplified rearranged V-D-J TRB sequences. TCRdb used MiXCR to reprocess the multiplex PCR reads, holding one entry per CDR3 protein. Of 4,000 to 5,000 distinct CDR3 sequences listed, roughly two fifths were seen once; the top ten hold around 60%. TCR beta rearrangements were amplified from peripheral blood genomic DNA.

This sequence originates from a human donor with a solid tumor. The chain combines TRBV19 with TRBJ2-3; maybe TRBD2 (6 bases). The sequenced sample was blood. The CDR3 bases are TGTGCCAGTAGTATCGGGACTCGGCTGACAGATACGCAGTATTTT. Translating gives CASSIGTRLTDTQYF.